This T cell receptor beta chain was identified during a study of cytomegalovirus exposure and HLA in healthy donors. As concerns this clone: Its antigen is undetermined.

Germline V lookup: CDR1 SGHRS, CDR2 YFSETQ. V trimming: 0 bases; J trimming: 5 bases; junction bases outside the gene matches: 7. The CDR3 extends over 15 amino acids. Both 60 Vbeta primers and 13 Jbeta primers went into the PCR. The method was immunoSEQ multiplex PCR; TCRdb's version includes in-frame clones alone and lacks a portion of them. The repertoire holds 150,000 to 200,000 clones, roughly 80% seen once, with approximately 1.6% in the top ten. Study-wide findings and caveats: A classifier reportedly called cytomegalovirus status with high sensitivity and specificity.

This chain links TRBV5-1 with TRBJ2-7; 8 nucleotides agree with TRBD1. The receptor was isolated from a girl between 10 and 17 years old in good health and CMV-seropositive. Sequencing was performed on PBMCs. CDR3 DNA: TGCGCCAGCAGCTTGGAGCCAGGGGGCAAAAACGAGCAGTACTTC. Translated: CASSLEPGGKNEQYF.